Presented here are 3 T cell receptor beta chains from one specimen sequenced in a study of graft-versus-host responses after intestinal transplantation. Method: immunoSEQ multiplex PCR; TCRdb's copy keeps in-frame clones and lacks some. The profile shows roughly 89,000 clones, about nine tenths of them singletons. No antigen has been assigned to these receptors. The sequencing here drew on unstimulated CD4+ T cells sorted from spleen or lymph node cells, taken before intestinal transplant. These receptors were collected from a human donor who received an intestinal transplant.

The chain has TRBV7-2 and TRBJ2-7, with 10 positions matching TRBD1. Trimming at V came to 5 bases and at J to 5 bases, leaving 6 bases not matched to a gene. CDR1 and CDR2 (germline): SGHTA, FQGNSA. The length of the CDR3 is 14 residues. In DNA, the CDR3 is TGTGCCAGCAGCCCGGACAGGGGGTCCCACGAGCAGTACTTC. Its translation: CASSPDRGSHEQYF.

The CDR3, as DNA: TGCGCCAGCAGCCGGGACCCTAGCGCCACGAACACCGGGGAGCTGTTTTTT. This encodes CASSRDPSATNTGELFF. V is TRBV4-3 and J is TRBJ2-2; D possibly corresponds to TRBD2 (6 bases). V lost 4 bases, J lost 0 bases, and 15 bases lay in between. The germline V gene has CDR1 LGHNA and CDR2 YSLEER. This CDR3 region has 17 residues.

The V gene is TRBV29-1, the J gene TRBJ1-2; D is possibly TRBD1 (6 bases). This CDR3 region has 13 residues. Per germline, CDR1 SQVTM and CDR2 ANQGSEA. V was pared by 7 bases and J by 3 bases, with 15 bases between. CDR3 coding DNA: TGCAGCGCCGTGGCGGGGGGCGACTATGGCTACACCTTC. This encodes CSAVAGGDYGYTF.